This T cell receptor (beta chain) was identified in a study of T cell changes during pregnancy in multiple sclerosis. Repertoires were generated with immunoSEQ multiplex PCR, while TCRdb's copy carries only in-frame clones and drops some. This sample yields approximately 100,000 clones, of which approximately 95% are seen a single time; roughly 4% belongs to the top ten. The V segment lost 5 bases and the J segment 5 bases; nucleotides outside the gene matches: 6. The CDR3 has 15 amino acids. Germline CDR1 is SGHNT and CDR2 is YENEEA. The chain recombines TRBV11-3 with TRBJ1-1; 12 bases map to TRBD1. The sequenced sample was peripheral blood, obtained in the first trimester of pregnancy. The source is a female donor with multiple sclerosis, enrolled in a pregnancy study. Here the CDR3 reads CASSPGTGGGTEAFF. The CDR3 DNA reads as TGTGCCAGCAGCCCGGGGACAGGGGGCGGAACTGAAGCTTTCTTT.